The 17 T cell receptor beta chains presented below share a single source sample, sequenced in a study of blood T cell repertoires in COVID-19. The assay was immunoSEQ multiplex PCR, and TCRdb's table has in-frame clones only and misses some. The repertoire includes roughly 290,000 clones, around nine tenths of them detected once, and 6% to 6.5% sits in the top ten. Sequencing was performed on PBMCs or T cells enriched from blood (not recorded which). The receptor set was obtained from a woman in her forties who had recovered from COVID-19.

The CDR3 reads CASSFRDISPLHF. CDR3 DNA: TGTGCCAGCAGTTTTAGGGACATTTCACCCCTCCACTTT. This chain links TRBV12-3 or TRBV12-4 with TRBJ1-6; a possible D gene is TRBD1 (6 bases). CDR3 size: 13 residues. Trimming pared 3 bases from V and 9 bases from J, leaving 9 bases between.

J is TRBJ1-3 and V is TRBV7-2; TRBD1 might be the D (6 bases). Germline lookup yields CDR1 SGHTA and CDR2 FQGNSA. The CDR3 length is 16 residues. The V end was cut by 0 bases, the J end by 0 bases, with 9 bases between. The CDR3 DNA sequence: TGTGCCAGCAGCTTAGCAGGACAGATCTCTGGAAACACCATATATTTT. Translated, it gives CASSLAGQISGNTIYF.

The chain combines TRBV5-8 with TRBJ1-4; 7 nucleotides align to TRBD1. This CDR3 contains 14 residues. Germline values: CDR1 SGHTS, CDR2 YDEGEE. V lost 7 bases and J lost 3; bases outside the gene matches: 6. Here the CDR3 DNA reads TGTGCCAGCTCGAGGGGACAGCCTAATGAAAAACTGTTTTTT. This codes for CASSRGQPNEKLFF.

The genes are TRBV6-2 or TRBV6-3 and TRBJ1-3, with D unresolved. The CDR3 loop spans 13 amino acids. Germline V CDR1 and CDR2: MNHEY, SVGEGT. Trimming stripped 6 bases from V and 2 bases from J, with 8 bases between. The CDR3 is CASSWETGNTIYF. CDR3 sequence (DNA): TGTGCCAGCAGCTGGGAGACTGGAAACACCATATATTTT.

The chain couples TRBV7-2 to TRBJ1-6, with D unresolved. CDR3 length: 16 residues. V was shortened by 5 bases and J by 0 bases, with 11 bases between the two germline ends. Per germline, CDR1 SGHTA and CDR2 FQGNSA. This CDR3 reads CASSGLGSSYNSPLHF. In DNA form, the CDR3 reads TGTGCCAGCAGCGGACTGGGGAGCTCCTATAATTCACCCCTCCACTTT. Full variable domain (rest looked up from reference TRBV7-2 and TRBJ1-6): GAGVSQSPSNKVTEKGKDVELRCDPISGHTALYWYRQSLGQGLEFLIYFQGNSAPDKSGLPSDRFSAERTGGSVSTLTIQRTQQEDSAVYLCASSGLGSSYNSPLHFGNGTRLTVT.

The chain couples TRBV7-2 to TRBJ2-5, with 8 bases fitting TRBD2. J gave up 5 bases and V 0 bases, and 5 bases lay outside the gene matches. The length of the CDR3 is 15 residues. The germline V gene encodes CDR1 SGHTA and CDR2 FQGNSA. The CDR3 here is CASSLASGREETQYF. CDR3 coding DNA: TGTGCCAGCAGCTTAGCTTCCGGGAGGGAGGAGACCCAGTACTTC.

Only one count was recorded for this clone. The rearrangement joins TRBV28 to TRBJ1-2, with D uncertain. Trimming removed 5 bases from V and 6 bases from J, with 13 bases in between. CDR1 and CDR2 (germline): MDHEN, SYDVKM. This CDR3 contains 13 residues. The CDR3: CASSPQIEDGYTF. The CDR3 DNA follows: TGTGCCAGCAGTCCCCAGATAGAGGATGGCTACACCTTC.

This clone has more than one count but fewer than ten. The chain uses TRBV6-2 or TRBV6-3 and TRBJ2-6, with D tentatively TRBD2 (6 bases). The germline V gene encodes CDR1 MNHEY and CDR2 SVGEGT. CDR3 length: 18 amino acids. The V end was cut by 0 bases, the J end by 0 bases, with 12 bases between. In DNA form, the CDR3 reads TGTGCCAGCAGTTACTCGCGGGCCGGGGGCTCTGGGGCCAACGTCCTGACTTTC. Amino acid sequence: CASSYSRAGGSGANVLTF.

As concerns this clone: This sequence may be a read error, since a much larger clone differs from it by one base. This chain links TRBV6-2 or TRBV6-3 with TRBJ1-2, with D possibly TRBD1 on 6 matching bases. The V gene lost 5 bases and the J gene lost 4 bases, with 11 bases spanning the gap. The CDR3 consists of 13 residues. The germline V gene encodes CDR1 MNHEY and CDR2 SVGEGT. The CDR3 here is CASSTGQSYGYTF. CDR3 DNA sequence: TGTGCCAGCAGTACCGGACAGAGCTATGGCTACACCTTC.

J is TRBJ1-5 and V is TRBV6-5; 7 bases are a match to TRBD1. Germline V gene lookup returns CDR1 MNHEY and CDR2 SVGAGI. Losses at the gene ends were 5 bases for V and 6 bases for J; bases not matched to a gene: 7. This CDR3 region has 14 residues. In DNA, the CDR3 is TGTGCCAGCAGTCCGTACAGGGGATCTCAGCCCCAGCATTTT. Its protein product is CASSPYRGSQPQHF.

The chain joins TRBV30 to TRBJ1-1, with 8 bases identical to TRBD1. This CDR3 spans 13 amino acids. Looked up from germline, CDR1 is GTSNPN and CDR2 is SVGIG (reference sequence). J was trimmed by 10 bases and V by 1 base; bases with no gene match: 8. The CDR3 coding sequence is TGTGCCTGGAGTGCCCCGGGCAGGGGGCGAGCTTTCTTT. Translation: CAWSAPGRGRAFF.

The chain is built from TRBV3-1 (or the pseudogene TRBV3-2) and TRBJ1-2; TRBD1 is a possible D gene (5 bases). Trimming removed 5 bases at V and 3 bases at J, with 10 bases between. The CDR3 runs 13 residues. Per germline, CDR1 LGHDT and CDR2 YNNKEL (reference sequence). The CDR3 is CASSIGTDYGYTF. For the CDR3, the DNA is TGTGCCAGCAGCATTGGGACTGACTATGGCTACACCTTC.

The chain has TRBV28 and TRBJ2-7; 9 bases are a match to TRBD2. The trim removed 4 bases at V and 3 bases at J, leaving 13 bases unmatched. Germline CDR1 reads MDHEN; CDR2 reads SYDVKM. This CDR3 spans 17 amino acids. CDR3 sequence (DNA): TGTGCCAGCAGTTCCTGGGGCGGGAGGGGCAAGAACTACGAGCAGTACTTC. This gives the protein CASSSWGGRGKNYEQYF.

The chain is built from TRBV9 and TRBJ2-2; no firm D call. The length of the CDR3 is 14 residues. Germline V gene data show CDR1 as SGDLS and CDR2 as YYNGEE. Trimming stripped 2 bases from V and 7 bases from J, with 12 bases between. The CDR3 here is CASSVRGLGGELFF. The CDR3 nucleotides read TGTGCCAGCAGCGTTCGCGGATTAGGCGGGGAGCTGTTTTTT.

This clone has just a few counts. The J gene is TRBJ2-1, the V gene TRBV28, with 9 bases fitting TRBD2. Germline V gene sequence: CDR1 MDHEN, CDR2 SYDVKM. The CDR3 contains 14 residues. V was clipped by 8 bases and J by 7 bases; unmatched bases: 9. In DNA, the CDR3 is TGTGCCAGCCAAAAGCGGGAGGTTCGGAATGAGCAGTTCTTC. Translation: CASQKREVRNEQFF.

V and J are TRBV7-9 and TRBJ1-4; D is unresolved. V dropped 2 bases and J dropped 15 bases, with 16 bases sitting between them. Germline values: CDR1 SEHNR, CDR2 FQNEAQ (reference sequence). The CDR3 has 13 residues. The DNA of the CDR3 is TGTGCCAGCAGCTTACTTTCGGGGATGCGGGTGTTTTTT. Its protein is CASSLLSGMRVFF.

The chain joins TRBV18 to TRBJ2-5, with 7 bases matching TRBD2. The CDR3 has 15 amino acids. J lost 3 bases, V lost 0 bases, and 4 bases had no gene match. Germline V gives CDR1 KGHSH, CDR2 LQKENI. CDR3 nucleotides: TGTGCCAGCTCACCACCGGCGGGAGAGAAAGAGACCCAGTACTTC. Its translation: CASSPPAGEKETQYF.